The clone carrying this T cell receptor (beta chain) showed up just once. What it recognizes is unknown. This sample is part of a study of cytomegalovirus exposure and HLA in healthy donors. General study findings and limits: There were some public TCRs occurring in many donors, but most TCR sequences were rare.

Germline-derived CDR1 and CDR2 are MDHEN and SYDVKM. This CDR3 comprises 14 residues. Unmatched junction bases numbered 5, after V lost 10 bases and J lost 0 bases. PCR used 60 Vbeta primers and 13 Jbeta primers. The repertoire was sequenced with immunoSEQ multiplex PCR; TCRdb's copy has only in-frame clones and lacks some. The sample carries approximately 90,000 clones, roughly two thirds recorded once. The source material was PBMCs. This chain links TRBV28 with TRBJ2-7, with 11 bases lining up with TRBD2. The receptor comes from a woman between 50 and 59 years old in good health and CMV-seropositive. The CDR3 loop is CATETSGNSYEQYF. CDR3 in DNA: TGTGCCACGGAGACTAGCGGGAACTCCTACGAGCAGTACTTC.